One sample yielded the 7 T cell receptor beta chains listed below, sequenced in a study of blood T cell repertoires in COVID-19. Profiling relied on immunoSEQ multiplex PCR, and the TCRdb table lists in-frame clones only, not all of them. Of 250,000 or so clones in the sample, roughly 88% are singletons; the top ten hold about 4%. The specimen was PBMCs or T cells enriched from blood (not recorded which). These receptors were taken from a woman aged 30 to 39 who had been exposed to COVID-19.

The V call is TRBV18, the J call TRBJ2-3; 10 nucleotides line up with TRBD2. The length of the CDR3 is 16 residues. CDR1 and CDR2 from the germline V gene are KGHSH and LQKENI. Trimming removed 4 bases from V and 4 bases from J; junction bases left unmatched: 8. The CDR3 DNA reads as TGTGCCAGCTCACACGGTCTAGCGGGAGAAGCAGATACGCAGTATTTT. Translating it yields CASSHGLAGEADTQYF.

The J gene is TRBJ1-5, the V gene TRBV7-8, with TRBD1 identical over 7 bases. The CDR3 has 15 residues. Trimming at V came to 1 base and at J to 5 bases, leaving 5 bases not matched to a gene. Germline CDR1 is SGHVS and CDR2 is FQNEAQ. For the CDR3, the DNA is TGTGCCAGCAGCTTAGACAGGGGACTCTATCAGCCCCAGCATTTT. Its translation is CASSLDRGLYQPQHF.

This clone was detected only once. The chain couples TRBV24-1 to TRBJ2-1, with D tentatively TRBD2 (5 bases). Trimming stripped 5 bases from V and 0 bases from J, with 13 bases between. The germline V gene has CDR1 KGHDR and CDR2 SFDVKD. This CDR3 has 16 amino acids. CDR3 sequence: CATSAADFSSYNEQFF. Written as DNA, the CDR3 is TGTGCCACCAGTGCCGCGGACTTCAGCTCCTACAATGAGCAGTTCTTC.

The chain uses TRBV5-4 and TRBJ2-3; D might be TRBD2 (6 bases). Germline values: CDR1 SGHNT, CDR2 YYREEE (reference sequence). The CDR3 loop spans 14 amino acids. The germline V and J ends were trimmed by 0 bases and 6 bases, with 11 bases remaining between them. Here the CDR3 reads CASSLVGAGDTQYF. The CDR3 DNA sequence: TGTGCCAGCAGCTTGGTGGGCGCGGGGGATACGCAGTATTTT.

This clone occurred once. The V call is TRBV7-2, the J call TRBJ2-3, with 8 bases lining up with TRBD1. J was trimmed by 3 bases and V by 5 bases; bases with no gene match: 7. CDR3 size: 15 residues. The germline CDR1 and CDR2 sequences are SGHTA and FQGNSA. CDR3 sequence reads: CASSIRGLVTDTQYF. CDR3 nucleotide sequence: TGTGCCAGCAGCATCAGGGGGCTCGTGACAGATACGCAGTATTTT.

CDR3 nucleotides: TGTGCCAGCAGCTTGGACAGGGCCTACAATGAGCAGTTCTTC. Translating it yields CASSLDRAYNEQFF. The chain joins TRBV11-2 to TRBJ2-1; TRBD1 matches 8 bases. Trimming removed 3 bases from V and 2 bases from J; junction bases left unmatched: 0. The CDR3 contains 14 residues. CDR1 and CDR2 (germline): SGHAT, FQNNGV.

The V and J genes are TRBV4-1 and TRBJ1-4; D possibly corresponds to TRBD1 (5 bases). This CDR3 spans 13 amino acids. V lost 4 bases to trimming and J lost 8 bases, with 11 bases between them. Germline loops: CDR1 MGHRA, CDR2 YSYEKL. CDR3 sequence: CASSLLKGEKLFF. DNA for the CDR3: TGCGCCAGCAGCCTGTTGAAGGGGGAAAAACTGTTTTTT.